The 31 T cell receptor beta chains below all came from one sample that was sequenced in a study of blood T cell repertoires in COVID-19. Repertoires were generated with immunoSEQ multiplex PCR, while TCRdb's copy carries only in-frame clones and drops some. The sample gives about 110,000 clones, nearly 90% of which show up once; about 5% is in the top ten. Sequencing was carried out using peripheral blood. Every receptor here comes from a human donor in a cohort sampled during active COVID-19.

The chain links TRBV7-9 to TRBJ1-3, with no clear D. The CDR3 spans 14 residues. Germline V gene lookup returns CDR1 SEHNR and CDR2 FQNEAQ (reference sequence). The V end lost 6 bases, the J end lost 7 bases, and 16 bases lay between the germline ends. The CDR3 spells CASRTRPQSNTIYF. For the CDR3, the DNA is TGTGCCAGCAGAACCCGCCCACAGTCGAACACCATATATTTT.

V is TRBV2 and J is TRBJ2-5; possibly TRBD2 for D (5 bases). Between the trimmed V and J ends, which lost 10 bases and 5 bases, there was a span of 14 bases. This CDR3 has 12 amino acids. Germline CDR1 is SNHLY and CDR2 is FYNNEI. CDR3 in amino acids: CATDGPGETQYF. The CDR3 DNA reads TGTGCCACCGATGGCCCGGGGGAGACCCAGTACTTC.

The chain couples TRBV10-3 to TRBJ2-2; a possible D gene is TRBD1 (6 bases). Germline loops: CDR1 ENHRY, CDR2 SYGVKD. The ends were cut back, 5 bases at V and 0 bases at J, with 16 bases in the middle. The CDR3 contains 17 residues. The CDR3 loop is CAISSTGQLANTGELFF. CDR3 DNA sequence: TGTGCCATCAGTTCTACGGGACAATTAGCGAACACCGGGGAGCTGTTTTTT.

This clone turned up a few times. Other DNA sequences in the sample encode the same CDR3. The chain joins TRBV6-5 to TRBJ2-1, with 9 positions matching TRBD2. The V and J ends lost 0 bases and 5 bases, in that order; junction bases with no gene match: 5. The length of the CDR3 is 16 residues. Germline CDR1 is MNHEY and CDR2 is SVGAGI. The CDR3 bases are TGTGCCAGCAGTTACTCTAGCGGGAGTCGAGACAATGAGCAGTTCTTC. Its protein product is CASSYSSGSRDNEQFF.

The V and J genes are TRBV6-2 or TRBV6-3 and TRBJ2-7; TRBD2 is a possible D gene (6 bases). The CDR3 has 21 amino acids. V was shortened by 2 bases and J by 3 bases, with 32 bases between the two germline ends. In germline, CDR1 is MNHEY, CDR2 SVGEGT. The CDR3 region is CASSYPAGKDYYWAPLYEQYF. DNA of the CDR3: TGTGCCAGCAGTTACCCCGCGGGAAAGGACTACTACTGGGCCCCGCTCTACGAGCAGTACTTC.

This chain connects TRBV7-9 to TRBJ2-1, with 11 bases lining up with TRBD1. The CDR3 length is 16 residues. Germline V gives CDR1 SEHNR, CDR2 FQNEAQ (reference sequence). V shed 5 bases and J 2 bases; nucleotides not matched to a gene: 5. CDR3: CASSPRTGGTYNEQFF. The CDR3 coding sequence is TGTGCCAGCAGCCCCCGGACAGGGGGCACCTACAATGAGCAGTTCTTC. Based on the CDR3 plus reference TRBV7-9 and TRBJ2-1, the full variable domain is DTGVSQNPRHKITKRGQNVTFRCDPISEHNRLYWYRQTLGQGPEFLTYFQNEAQLEKSRLLSDRFSAERPKGSFSTLEIQRTEQGDSAMYLCASSPRTGGTYNEQFFGPGTRLTVL.

The J gene is TRBJ1-2, the V gene TRBV10-3, with 7 bases aligning to TRBD1. This CDR3 is 14 amino acids long. V was pared by 4 bases and J by 6 bases, with 8 bases of the junction left unmatched. CDR1 ENHRY and CDR2 SYGVKD come from the germline V gene. The CDR3: CAISGGDRVHGYTF. CDR3 nucleotide sequence: TGTGCCATCAGTGGAGGTGACAGGGTCCATGGCTACACCTTC.

The chain has TRBV9 and TRBJ1-1; 8 positions match TRBD1. The CDR3 has 16 residues. Looked up from germline, CDR1 is SGDLS and CDR2 is YYNGEE. The ends lost 0 bases at V and 1 base at J; junction bases unmatched: 5. CDR3 protein: CASSVGRGLGNTEAFF. The CDR3 DNA sequence: TGTGCCAGCAGCGTAGGCAGGGGGCTCGGGAACACTGAAGCTTTCTTT.

The chain recombines TRBV29-1 with TRBJ1-2, with D possibly matching TRBD1 (6 bases). Germline CDR1 SQVTM, CDR2 ANQGSEA. The CDR3 spans 16 residues. V lost 6 bases, J lost 5 bases, and 25 bases lay in between. CDR3 loop: CSVDRGWGGTIYGYTF. DNA of the CDR3: TGCAGCGTGGACCGAGGATGGGGGGGGACAATATATGGCTACACCTTC.

The rearrangement uses TRBV10-3 and TRBJ2-3; 7 bases are a match to TRBD2. The CDR3 contains 15 residues. Germline CDR1 reads ENHRY; CDR2 reads SYGVKD. V gave up 6 bases and J gave up 3 bases; unmatched junction bases: 9. CDR3 nucleotide sequence: TGTGCCATCAGGGGGGGGGTCGCGGATACAGATACGCAGTATTTT. This gives the protein CAIRGGVADTDTQYF.

This chain connects TRBV10-3 to TRBJ1-1; the D is unclear. Germline-derived CDR1 and CDR2 are ENHRY and SYGVKD. Trimming shortened V by 8 bases and J by 11 bases, and 24 bases separated the two germline ends. This CDR3 region has 14 residues. The CDR3 region is CAIRTGRDGDLAFF. CDR3 DNA sequence: TGTGCCATCCGAACCGGGAGAGACGGTGATTTGGCTTTCTTT.

CDR3: CASTARQGARWNTEAFF. In DNA, the CDR3 is TGTGCCAGCACCGCCCGACAGGGGGCGCGGTGGAACACTGAAGCTTTCTTT. The V and J genes are TRBV28 and TRBJ1-1; TRBD1 matches at 10 bases. Germline V gene lookup returns CDR1 MDHEN and CDR2 SYDVKM. V shed 7 bases and J 1 base; nucleotides not matched to a gene: 12. The CDR3 spans 17 residues.

The CDR3 protein is CASSPGSSYNEQFF. CDR3 bases: TGTGCCAGCAGCCCGGGTAGCTCCTACAATGAGCAGTTCTTC. The chain couples TRBV6-5 to TRBJ2-1; D is undetermined. CDR1 is MNHEY and CDR2 is SVGAGI in the germline V gene. V was pared by 6 bases and J by 0 bases, with 9 bases between. This CDR3 region has 14 residues.

The gene calls are TRBV11-2 and TRBJ2-3; 12 nucleotides line up with TRBD2. The CDR3 runs 17 residues. The ends lost 3 bases at V and 5 bases at J; junction bases unmatched: 9. Germline V gene sequence: CDR1 SGHAT, CDR2 FQNNGV. The CDR3 region has the DNA TGTGCCAGCAGCTTCACACTAGCGGGGGGATTCAAAGATACGCAGTATTTT. This codes for CASSFTLAGGFKDTQYF. The whole variable domain, remainder taken from reference TRBV11-2 and TRBJ2-3, is EAGVAQSPRYKIIEKRQSVAFWCNPISGHATLYWYQQILGQGPKLLIQFQNNGVVDDSQLPKDRFSAERLKGVDSTLKIQPAKLEDSAVYLCASSFTLAGGFKDTQYFGPGTRLTVL.

The V gene is TRBV7-9, the J gene TRBJ1-1; TRBD1 aligns across 7 bases. V was clipped by 5 bases and J by 1 base; unmatched bases: 7. The CDR3 has 15 amino acids. CDR1 and CDR2 from the germline V gene are SEHNR and FQNEAQ (reference sequence). The CDR3: CASSTTGQPNTEAFF. The CDR3 bases are TGTGCCAGCAGCACAACGGGACAGCCGAACACTGAAGCTTTCTTT. The variable domain in full, completed from reference TRBV7-9 and TRBJ1-1, reads DTGVSQNPRHKITKRGQNVTFRCDPISEHNRLYWYRQTLGQGPEFLTYFQNEAQLEKSRLLSDRFSAERPKGSFSTLEIQRTEQGDSAMYLCASSTTGQPNTEAFFGQGTRLTVV.

This clone was counted only a few times. This chain's CDR3 is CASSLGGRRNEKLFF. The CDR3 DNA reads as TGTGCCAGCAGCTTAGGGGGGCGGCGAAATGAAAAACTGTTTTTT. The gene calls are TRBV7-6 and TRBJ1-4; D perhaps matches TRBD1 (6 bases). The CDR3 loop spans 15 amino acids. CDR1 and CDR2 (germline): SGHVS, FNYEAQ. Between the trimmed V and J ends, which lost 1 base and 5 bases, there was a span of 11 bases.

This rearrangement joins TRBV7-2 to TRBJ1-6; D ambiguous. The length of the CDR3 is 15 residues. V lost 5 bases to trimming and J lost 3 bases, with 11 bases between them. CDR1 is SGHTA and CDR2 is FQGNSA in the germline V gene. CDR3 region: CASSTVGVYNSPLHF. The DNA for the CDR3 is TGTGCCAGCAGCACCGTCGGGGTCTATAATTCACCCCTCCACTTT.

CDR3 sequence (DNA): TGTGCCAGCAGCGTAGAAGGTCAGGGTCTAAGCACAGATACGCAGTATTTT. As protein: CASSVEGQGLSTDTQYF. This sequence joins TRBV9 and TRBJ2-3, with D maybe TRBD1 (5 bases). Trimming removed 0 bases at V and 0 bases at J, with 14 bases between. The CDR3 is made up of 17 amino acids. Per the germline V gene, CDR1 is SGDLS and CDR2 is YYNGEE.

J is TRBJ1-2 and V is TRBV11-1; D is unclear. The CDR3 has 13 amino acids. The germline V and J ends were trimmed by 3 bases and 3 bases, with 8 bases remaining between them. CDR1 SGHAT and CDR2 FQDESV come from the germline V gene (reference sequence). The CDR3, as DNA: TGTGCCAGCAGCTTTGGAGAACACTATGGCTACACCTTC. Translation gives CASSFGEHYGYTF.

The chain recombines TRBV4-3 with TRBJ1-6, with 8 bases fitting TRBD1. The germline CDR1 and CDR2 sequences are LGHNA and YSLEER. The CDR3 has 14 residues. Trimming at V came to 4 bases and at J to 6 bases, leaving 2 bases not matched to a gene. CDR3: CASSRQGINSPLHF. The CDR3, as DNA: TGCGCCAGCAGCCGACAGGGGATTAATTCACCCCTCCACTTT.

This chain links TRBV14 with TRBJ2-3, with TRBD2 matching over 14 bases. V shed 4 bases, J shed 3 bases, and the junction held 6 bases outside the gene matches. This CDR3 comprises 17 residues. Germline CDR1 SGHDN, CDR2 FVKESK. The CDR3 nucleotides are TGTGCCAGCAGCCCAGGACTAGCGGGAGGAGGTACAGATACGCAGTATTTT. It codes for CASSPGLAGGGTDTQYF. Full variable domain (missing parts from reference TRBV14 and TRBJ2-3): EAGVTQFPSHSVIEKGQTVTLRCDPISGHDNLYWYRRVMGKEIKFLLHFVKESKQDESGMPNNRFLAERTGGTYSTLKVQPAELEDSGVYFCASSPGLAGGGTDTQYFGPGTRLTVL.

This clone was detected once. The chain combines TRBV6-4 with TRBJ2-3; D unresolved. This CDR3 comprises 15 residues. Looked up from germline, CDR1 is MRHNA and CDR2 is SNTAGT. Trimming cost V 2 bases and J 2 bases, with 11 bases left between them. CDR3 amino acids: CASSDRGVATDTQYF. CDR3 DNA: TGTGCCAGCAGTGACAGAGGTGTTGCCACAGATACGCAGTATTTT.

The chain has TRBV29-1 and TRBJ1-2; D possibly corresponds to TRBD1 (5 bases). V was pared by 6 bases and J by 6 bases, with 17 bases between. CDR1 SQVTM and CDR2 ANQGSEA come from the germline V gene. The CDR3 consists of 13 residues. The CDR3: CSVPWGGVDGYTF. The CDR3 DNA reads as TGCAGCGTCCCGTGGGGGGGAGTGGATGGCTACACCTTC.

The J gene is TRBJ2-5, the V gene TRBV27; D is unclear. Trimming took 6 bases from V and 8 from J, leaving 19 bases between them. CDR1 MNHEY and CDR2 SMNVEV come from the germline V gene (reference sequence). The CDR3 runs to 14 residues. The CDR3 here is CASSSSPQLDTQYF. CDR3 nucleotide sequence: TGTGCCAGCAGCAGCTCTCCACAGCTGGATACCCAGTACTTC.

The chain employs TRBV30 and TRBJ1-1; D may be TRBD1 (5 bases). The V gene's germline CDR1 is GTSNPN and CDR2 SVGIG (reference sequence). Trimming left V 3 bases short and J 5 bases short, with 16 bases between. The CDR3 has 14 amino acids. The chain's CDR3 is CAWSYGHRNTEAFF. In DNA form, the CDR3 reads TGTGCCTGGAGCTATGGACACCGGAATACTGAAGCTTTCTTT.

The V and J genes are TRBV5-5 and TRBJ1-4; TRBD1 matches at 9 bases. Germline CDR1 is SGHKS and CDR2 is YYEKEE (reference sequence). The length of the CDR3 is 15 residues. V gave up 7 bases and J gave up 5 bases; unmatched junction bases: 9. This CDR3 reads CASQWGQGQNEKLFF. The DNA of the CDR3 is TGTGCCAGCCAATGGGGACAGGGACAGAATGAAAAACTGTTTTTT.

This chain joins TRBV11-1 and TRBJ2-7, with 7 bases matching TRBD2. The V segment lost 2 bases and the J segment 0 bases; nucleotides outside the gene matches: 1. The CDR3 extends over 14 amino acids. In germline, CDR1 is SGHAT, CDR2 FQDESV (reference sequence). CDR3 nucleotides: TGTGCCAGCAGCTTAATAGCGGGCTCCTACGAGCAGTACTTC. This gives the protein CASSLIAGSYEQYF.

The V and J genes are TRBV18 and TRBJ2-3; a possible D gene is TRBD1 (6 bases). Germline V lookup: CDR1 KGHSH, CDR2 LQKENI. V lost 3 bases to trimming and J lost 4 bases, with 11 bases between them. The CDR3 contains 14 residues. The CDR3 nucleotides are TGTGCCAGCTCACCGGGACAAACCTCAGATACGCAGTATTTT. This codes for CASSPGQTSDTQYF.

The chain joins TRBV6-2 or TRBV6-3 to TRBJ1-5; D is possibly TRBD1 (6 bases). CDR1 is MNHEY and CDR2 is SVGEGT in the germline V gene. Trimming took off 2 bases at V and 0 bases at J, with 20 bases between the two ends. The length of the CDR3 is 19 residues. The CDR3 here is CASSYPWGGSPYSNQPQHF. The CDR3, as DNA: TGTGCCAGCAGTTACCCCTGGGGGGGCAGCCCGTATAGCAATCAGCCCCAGCATTTT.

The chain uses TRBV25-1 and TRBJ2-3; D possibly corresponds to TRBD2 (5 bases). CDR1 is MGHDK and CDR2 is SYGVNS in the germline V gene. V dropped 5 bases and J dropped 2 bases, with 14 bases sitting between them. The CDR3 spans 15 residues. The CDR3 is CASSLRTDNTDTQYF. The CDR3 DNA reads as TGTGCCAGCAGTCTAAGGACTGACAACACAGATACGCAGTATTTT.

The gene calls are TRBV6-5 and TRBJ2-7; TRBD2 might be the D (6 bases). This CDR3 spans 14 amino acids. V was trimmed by 2 bases and J by 2 bases, leaving 10 bases between them. Germline CDR1 reads MNHEY; CDR2 reads SVGAGI. CDR3 loop: CASSYAGLTYEQYF. Here the CDR3 DNA reads TGTGCCAGCAGTTACGCGGGGCTAACCTACGAGCAGTACTTC.